These T cell receptor beta chains were read from a single sample in a study of T cells in localized non-small cell lung cancer. Only in-frame clones appear in the TCRdb table, and some are missing; sequencing was by immunoSEQ multiplex PCR. Of some 82,000 clones in the sample, around 81% were seen once. The sequencing here drew on PBMCs, taken before any cancer treatment. The receptors were sampled from a man between 40 and 75 years old with stage II squamous cell lung carcinoma. The CDR3 runs from the conserved cysteine through the conserved F or W. D genes are given only for firm matches. Size tells how often a clone was seen (once, few, many) or the class of an expanded clone, and some rows leave it out.

j_call,v_call,d_call,clone_size,cdr3_aa,cdr3_nt
TRBJ2-1,TRBV4-3,.,.,CASSQSTNRVKEQFF,TGCGCCAGCAGCCAATCCACCAACAGGGTGAAGGAGCAGTTCTTC
TRBJ2-1,TRBV19,.,.,CASSTLTLSSYNEQFF,TGTGCCAGTAGTACGCTGACGCTGAGCTCCTACAATGAGCAGTTCTTC
TRBJ1-2,TRBV9,TRBD1,.,CASSVEGQGRGGYTF,TGTGCCAGCAGCGTAGAGGGACAGGGGCGAGGTGGCTACACCTTC
TRBJ2-7,TRBV7-8,.,.,CASSLEAGVSYEQYF,TGTGCCAGCAGCTTAGAGGCAGGAGTGTCCTACGAGCAGTACTTC
TRBJ1-3,TRBV19,.,.,CASSITFSGNTIYF,TGTGCCAGTAGTATCACCTTCTCTGGAAACACCATATATTTT
TRBJ1-1,TRBV27,TRBD1,.,CASSSQGANTEAFF,TGTGCCAGCAGTTCACAGGGGGCGAACACTGAAGCTTTCTTT
TRBJ1-1,TRBV7-3,TRBD1,.,CASSLGTGNTEAFF,TGTGCCAGCAGCTTGGGGACAGGGAACACTGAAGCTTTCTTT
TRBJ2-7,TRBV6-5,.,.,CASSSPTGANYEQYF,TGTGCCAGCAGTAGTCCGACGGGAGCCAACTACGAGCAGTACTTC
TRBJ1-5,TRBV28,.,.,CASSDPILWQGSQPQHF,TGTGCCAGCAGCGATCCCATTTTGTGGCAGGGGAGTCAGCCCCAGCATTTT
TRBJ1-2,TRBV5-6,.,once,CASSRGGLTYGYTF,TGTGCCAGCAGTAGAGGGGGACTGACTTATGGCTACACCTTC
TRBJ1-2,TRBV9,TRBD1,.,CASSVTPGTGNGYTF,TGTGCCAGCAGCGTCACACCCGGGACAGGGAATGGCTACACCTTC
TRBJ2-7,TRBV2,.,once,CASSPDSEQYF,TGTGCCAGCAGTCCCGACAGCGAGCAGTACTTC
TRBJ1-1,TRBV5-1,.,once,CASSLEQGTEAFF,TGCGCCAGCAGCTTGGAGCAGGGAACTGAAGCTTTCTTT
TRBJ2-1,TRBV2,.,.,CASKRAPSNHNEQFF,TGTGCCAGCAAAAGAGCCCCAAGTAATCACAATGAGCAGTTCTTC
TRBJ1-4,TRBV4-1,.,.,CASSQDNSMREKLFF,TGCGCCAGCAGCCAAGATAACAGTATGAGAGAAAAACTGTTTTTT
TRBJ1-1,TRBV7-2,.,.,CASSQRAGQVNTEAFF,TGTGCCAGCAGCCAGCGGGCGGGGCAGGTGAACACTGAAGCTTTCTTT
TRBJ1-1,TRBV2,.,.,CASSAGMNTEAFF,TGTGCCAGCAGTGCAGGGATGAACACTGAAGCTTTCTTT
TRBJ2-7,TRBV21-1,.,.,CASSKGGGFAYEQYF,TGTGCCAGCAGCAAAGGGGGCGGCTTTGCCTACGAGCAGTACTTC
TRBJ1-4,TRBV5-4,.,.,CASSSNQNGEKLFF,TGTGCCAGCAGCTCCAACCAAAATGGGGAAAAACTGTTTTTT
TRBJ1-1,TRBV6-5,.,once,CASSKGTIREAFF,TGTGCCAGCAGTAAGGGTACGATACGTGAAGCTTTCTTT
TRBJ2-3,TRBV30,TRBD1,.,CAWRGGTSTDTQYF,TGTGCCTGGAGAGGGGGCACGAGCACAGATACGCAGTATTTT
TRBJ1-6,TRBV10-3,.,.,CAIRPTGLNSPLHF,TGTGCCATCAGGCCGACGGGCCTTAATTCACCCCTCCACTTT
TRBJ2-2,TRBV7-3,.,once,CASSLRGDHRELFF,TGTGCCAGCAGCTTAAGAGGAGACCACCGGGAGCTGTTTTTT
TRBJ1-1,TRBV14,.,.,CASSQDLGQYRPEAFF,TGTGCCAGCAGCCAAGATCTGGGTCAGTACAGACCTGAAGCTTTCTTT
TRBJ2-3,TRBV6-1,TRBD2,.,CASSEARGLAADTQYF,TGTGCCAGCAGTGAAGCGAGGGGACTAGCGGCAGATACGCAGTATTTT
TRBJ2-7,TRBV6-5,.,.,CASSYSDDSYEQYF,TGTGCCAGCAGTTACTCTGACGACTCCTACGAGCAGTACTTC
TRBJ2-2,TRBV13,TRBD2,.,CASSSPGLAGPTGELFF,TGTGCCAGCAGCTCACCGGGACTAGCGGGACCCACCGGGGAGCTGTTTTTT
TRBJ2-1,TRBV5-4,.,.,CASSFNLNEQFF,TGTGCCAGCAGCTTCAACCTCAATGAGCAGTTCTTC
TRBJ2-5,TRBV7-7,.,.,CASSLVTGLRETQYF,TGTGCTAGCAGCTTAGTGACAGGCCTCCGGGAGACCCAGTACTTC
TRBJ1-5,TRBV7-9,.,.,CASSLGAESLSNQPQHF,TGTGCCAGCAGCTTAGGGGCCGAGTCTCTTAGCAATCAGCCCCAGCATTTT
TRBJ2-7,TRBV5-1,.,.,CASSPEARYEQYF,TGCGCCAGCAGTCCGGAGGCGCGCTACGAGCAGTACTTC
TRBJ1-5,TRBV2,.,few,CASSPGEGQPQHF,TGTGCCAGCAGCCCGGGGGAAGGGCAGCCCCAGCATTTT
TRBJ2-5,TRBV21-1,.,.,CASSKERSAEETQYF,TGTGCCAGCAGCAAAGAAAGGTCGGCAGAGGAGACCCAGTACTTC
TRBJ1-1,TRBV28,.,.,CASSLGQAGRPEAFF,TGTGCCAGCAGTTTAGGGCAGGCGGGGAGGCCTGAAGCTTTCTTT
TRBJ2-7,TRBV5-6,TRBD2,few,CASSFSSGLYEQYF,TGTGCCAGCAGCTTCTCTAGCGGACTTTACGAGCAGTACTTC
TRBJ1-2,TRBV28,.,.,CASSSTQAGRYGYTF,TGTGCCAGCAGCTCGACCCAGGCTGGCCGCTATGGCTACACCTTC
TRBJ1-6,TRBV19,.,.,CASEVGFSNSPLHF,TGTGCCAGTGAAGTCGGCTTTTCCAATTCACCCCTCCACTTT
TRBJ2-5,TRBV5-4,.,.,CASSWGDGQETQYF,TGTGCCAGCAGCTGGGGGGACGGCCAAGAGACCCAGTACTTC
TRBJ1-1,TRBV6-5,.,.,CASRPRENTEAFF,TGTGCCAGCAGGCCCCGAGAGAACACTGAAGCTTTCTTT
TRBJ1-1,TRBV6-5,TRBD1,.,CASSPGTGGSTEAFF,TGTGCCAGCAGCCCCGGGACAGGAGGGAGCACTGAAGCTTTCTTT
TRBJ1-1,TRBV5-4,TRBD1,.,CASSLLGQAYTEAFF,TGTGCCAGCAGCTTGTTAGGACAGGCGTATACTGAAGCTTTCTTT
TRBJ2-1,TRBV28,TRBD2,.,CASSRPQASGRPNEQFF,TGTGCCAGCAGCCGCCCCCAGGCTAGCGGGAGACCCAATGAGCAGTTCTTC
TRBJ1-2,TRBV4-1,.,.,CASSQDGSYGYTF,TGCGCCAGCAGCCAAGATGGTAGCTATGGCTACACCTTC
TRBJ2-3,TRBV6-6,TRBD2,once,CASRGLAGPQDTQYF,TGTGCCAGCAGGGGACTAGCGGGACCGCAGGATACGCAGTATTTT
TRBJ2-7,TRBV6-1,TRBD1,.,CASSEAPRGDRVSYEQYF,TGTGCCAGCAGTGAAGCCCCAAGAGGGGACAGGGTCTCCTACGAGCAGTACTTC
TRBJ1-5,TRBV27,.,.,CASSLGPSSVPHF,TGTGCCAGCAGTCTTGGACCCTCCAGCGTTCCGCATTTT
TRBJ2-1,TRBV11-2,.,.,CASSLPSFGGTYNEQFF,TGTGCCAGCAGCTTACCGTCCTTCGGCGGGACCTACAATGAGCAGTTCTTC
TRBJ2-2,TRBV5-4,.,once,CASSSTGTASTGELFF,TGTGCCAGCAGTTCAACCGGGACTGCTTCCACCGGGGAGCTGTTTTTT
TRBJ2-5,TRBV27,.,.,CASSLGPAGTQYF,TGTGCCAGCAGTTTAGGGCCCGCCGGGACCCAGTACTTC
TRBJ1-6,TRBV25-1,.,.,CASSLHVRDSPLHF,TGTGCCAGCAGTTTACATGTGAGGGACTCACCCCTCCACTTT